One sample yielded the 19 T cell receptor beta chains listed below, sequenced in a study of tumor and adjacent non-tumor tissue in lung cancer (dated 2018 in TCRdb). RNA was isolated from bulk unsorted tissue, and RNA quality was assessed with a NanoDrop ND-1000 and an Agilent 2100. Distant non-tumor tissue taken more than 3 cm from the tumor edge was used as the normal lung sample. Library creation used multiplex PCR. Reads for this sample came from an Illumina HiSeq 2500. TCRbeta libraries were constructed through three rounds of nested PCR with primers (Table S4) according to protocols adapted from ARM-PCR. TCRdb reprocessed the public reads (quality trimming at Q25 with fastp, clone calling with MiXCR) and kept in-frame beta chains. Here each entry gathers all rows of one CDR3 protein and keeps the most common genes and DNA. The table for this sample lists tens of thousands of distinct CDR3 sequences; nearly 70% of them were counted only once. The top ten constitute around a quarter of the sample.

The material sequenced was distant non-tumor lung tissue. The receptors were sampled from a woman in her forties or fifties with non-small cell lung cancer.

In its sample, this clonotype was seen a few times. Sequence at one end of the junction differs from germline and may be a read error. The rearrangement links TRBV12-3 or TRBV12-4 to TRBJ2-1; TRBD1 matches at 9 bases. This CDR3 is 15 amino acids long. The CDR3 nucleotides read TGTGCCAGCAGCCTGGGACAGGGTATGGACAATGAGCGGTTCTTC. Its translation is CASSLGQGMDNERFF.

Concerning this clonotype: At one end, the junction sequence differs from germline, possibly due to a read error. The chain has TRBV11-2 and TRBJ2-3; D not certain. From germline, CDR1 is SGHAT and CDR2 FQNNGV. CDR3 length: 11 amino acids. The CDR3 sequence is CASSFTDTQFF. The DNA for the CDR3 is TGTGCCAGTAGCTTTACTGATACGCAGTTTTTT.

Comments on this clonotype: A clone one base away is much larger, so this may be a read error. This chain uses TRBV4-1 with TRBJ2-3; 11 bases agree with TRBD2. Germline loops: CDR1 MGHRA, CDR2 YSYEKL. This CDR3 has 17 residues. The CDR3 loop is CVSSHGGTSGSTDTQYF. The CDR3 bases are TGCGTCAGCAGCCACGGGGGGACTAGCGGCTCCACAGATACGCAGTATTTT.

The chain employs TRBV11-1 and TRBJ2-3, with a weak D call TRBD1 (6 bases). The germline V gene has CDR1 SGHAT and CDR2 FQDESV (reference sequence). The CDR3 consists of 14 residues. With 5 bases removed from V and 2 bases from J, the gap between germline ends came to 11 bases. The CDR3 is CASSKRTDTDTQYF. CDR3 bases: TGTGCCAGCAGCAAAAGGACAGACACAGATACGCAGTATTTT.

The chain's CDR3 is CASSRRGDTEAFF. The CDR3, as DNA: TGTGCCAGCTCCCGGCGGGGGGACACTGAAGCTTTCTTT. J is TRBJ1-1 and V is TRBV6-1; TRBD1 is a possible D gene (5 bases). Trimming stripped 8 bases from V and 3 bases from J, with 13 bases between. CDR1 and CDR2 (germline): MNHNS, SASEGT. The CDR3 length is 13 residues.

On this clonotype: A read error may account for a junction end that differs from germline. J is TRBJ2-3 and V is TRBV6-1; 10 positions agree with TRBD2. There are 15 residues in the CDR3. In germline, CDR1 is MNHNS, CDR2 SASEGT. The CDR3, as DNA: TGTGCCAGCGTGACTAGCGGGTGTTTCACAGATACACAGTACTTT. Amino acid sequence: CASVTSGCFTDTQYF.

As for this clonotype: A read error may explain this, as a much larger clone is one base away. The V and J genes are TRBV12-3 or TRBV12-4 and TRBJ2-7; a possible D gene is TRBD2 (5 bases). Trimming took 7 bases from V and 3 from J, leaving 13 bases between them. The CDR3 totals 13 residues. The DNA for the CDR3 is TGTGCCAGCACGTACAGCGGCGGCTACGAGCAGTACTTC. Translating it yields CASTYSGGYEQYF.

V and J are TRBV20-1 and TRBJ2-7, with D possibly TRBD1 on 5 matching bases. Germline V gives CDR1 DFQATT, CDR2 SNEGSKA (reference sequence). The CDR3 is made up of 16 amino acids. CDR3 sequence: CNARDRAKGVAYEQYV. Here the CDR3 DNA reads TGCAATGCTAGAGATCGGGCTAAAGGGGTTGCCTACGAGCAGTACGTC.

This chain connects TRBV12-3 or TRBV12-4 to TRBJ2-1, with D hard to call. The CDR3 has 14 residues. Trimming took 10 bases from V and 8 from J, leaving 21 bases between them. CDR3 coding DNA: TGTGCCATCAATCTTAGCCCGCCGGGTGATGAGCAGTTCTTC. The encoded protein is CAINLSPPGDEQFF.

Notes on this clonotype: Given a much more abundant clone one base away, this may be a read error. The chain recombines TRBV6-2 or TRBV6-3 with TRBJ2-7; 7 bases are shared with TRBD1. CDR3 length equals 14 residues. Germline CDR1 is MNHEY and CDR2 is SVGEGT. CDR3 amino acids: CASSGQATSYEHYF. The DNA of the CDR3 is TGTGCCAGCAGTGGACAGGCCACCTCCTACGAGCACTACTTC.

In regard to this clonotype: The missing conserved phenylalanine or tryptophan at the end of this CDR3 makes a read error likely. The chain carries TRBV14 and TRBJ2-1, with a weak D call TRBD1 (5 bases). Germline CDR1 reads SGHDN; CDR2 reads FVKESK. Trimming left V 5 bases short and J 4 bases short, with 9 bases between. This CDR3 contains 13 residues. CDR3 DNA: TGTGCCAGCAGCAGGGGATTTTACAATGAGCAGTTCCTC. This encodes CASSRGFYNEQFL.

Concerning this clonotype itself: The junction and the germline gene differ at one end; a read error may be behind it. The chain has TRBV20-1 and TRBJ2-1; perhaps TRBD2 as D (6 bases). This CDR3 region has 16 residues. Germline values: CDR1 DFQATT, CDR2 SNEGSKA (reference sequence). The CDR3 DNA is TGCGGTGCTAGCCCGTCTAGCGTGAGAGGCTGGAATGAGCAGTTCTTC. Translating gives CGASPSSVRGWNEQFF.

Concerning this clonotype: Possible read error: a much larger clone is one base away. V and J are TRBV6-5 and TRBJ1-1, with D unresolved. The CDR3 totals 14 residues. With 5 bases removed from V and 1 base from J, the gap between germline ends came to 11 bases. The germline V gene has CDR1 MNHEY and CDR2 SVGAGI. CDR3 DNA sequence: TGTGCCAGCAGTGGCCGAGCTGGGAACACTGAAGCTTTCTTT. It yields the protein CASSGRAGNTEAFF.

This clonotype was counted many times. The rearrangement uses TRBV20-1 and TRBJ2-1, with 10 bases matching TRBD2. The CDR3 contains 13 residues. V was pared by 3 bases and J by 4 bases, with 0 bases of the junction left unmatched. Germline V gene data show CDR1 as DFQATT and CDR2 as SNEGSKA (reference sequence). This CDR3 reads CSARTSGYNEQFF. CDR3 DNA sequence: TGCAGTGCTAGGACTAGCGGGTACAATGAGCAGTTCTTC.

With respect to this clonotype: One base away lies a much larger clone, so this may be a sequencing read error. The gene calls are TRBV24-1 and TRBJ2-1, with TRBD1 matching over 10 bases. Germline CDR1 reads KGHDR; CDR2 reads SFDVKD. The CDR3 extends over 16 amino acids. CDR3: CATRDLRGQGSDEQFF. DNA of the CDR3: TGTGCCACCCGTGATTTGAGGGGACAGGGGAGTGATGAGCAGTTCTTC.

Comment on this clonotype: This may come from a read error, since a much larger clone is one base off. CDR3 nucleotide sequence: TGTACCAGCAGATACCAAGAGACCCAGTACTTC. This translates into CTSRYQETQYF. This chain uses TRBV6-2 or TRBV6-3 with TRBJ2-5; no reliable D call. Germline CDR1 MNHEY, CDR2 SVGEGT. The CDR3 loop spans 11 amino acids.

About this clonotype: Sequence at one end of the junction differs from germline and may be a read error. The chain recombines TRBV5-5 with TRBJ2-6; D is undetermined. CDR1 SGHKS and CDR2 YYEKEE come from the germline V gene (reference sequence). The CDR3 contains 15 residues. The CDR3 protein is CASCLLLSGVNVLTF. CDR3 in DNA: TGTGCCAGCTGCCTACTCCTCTCTGGGGTCAACGTCCTGACTTTC.

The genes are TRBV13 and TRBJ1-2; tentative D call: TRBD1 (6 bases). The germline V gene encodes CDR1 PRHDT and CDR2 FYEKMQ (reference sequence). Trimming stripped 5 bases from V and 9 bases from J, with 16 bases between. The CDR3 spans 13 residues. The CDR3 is CASSRDMNRCYTF. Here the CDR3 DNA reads TGTGCCAGCAGCAGGGACATGAATCGGTGCTACACCTTC.

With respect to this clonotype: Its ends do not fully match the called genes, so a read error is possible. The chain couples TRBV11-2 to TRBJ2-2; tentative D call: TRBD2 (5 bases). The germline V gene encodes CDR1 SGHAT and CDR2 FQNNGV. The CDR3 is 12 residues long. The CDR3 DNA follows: TGTGCCAGCAGCTCTGACACCGGGGAGCTGCTTTTT. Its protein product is CASSSDTGELLF.